This T cell receptor (beta chain) was sequenced for a study of PD-L1 blockade in urothelial cancer. About the study: It was at some point between 2013 and 2015 that patients started atezolizumab at 1,200 mg intravenously every 3 weeks. Of 29 to 30 patients, approximately 23 were males with bladder-origin urothelial cancer.

Time point denoted: pretreatment peripheral blood. V shed 2 bases and J shed 4 bases, with 11 bases lying between them. The CDR3 covers 14 residues. The germline gives CDR1 MNHEY, CDR2 SVGAGI. Only in-frame clones appear in the TCRdb table, and some are missing; sequencing was by immunoSEQ multiplex PCR. The sample yields some 44,000 clones, about 84% seen once. The sequence was collected from a man between 60 and 75 years old with urothelial cancer. V is TRBV6-5 and J is TRBJ1-1; D may be TRBD1 (5 bases). The material was PBMCs, obtained around atezolizumab (anti-PD-L1) treatment. The CDR3 protein is CASSYGASSTEAFF. DNA for the CDR3: TGTGCCAGCAGTTACGGGGCGTCTTCCACTGAAGCTTTCTTT.